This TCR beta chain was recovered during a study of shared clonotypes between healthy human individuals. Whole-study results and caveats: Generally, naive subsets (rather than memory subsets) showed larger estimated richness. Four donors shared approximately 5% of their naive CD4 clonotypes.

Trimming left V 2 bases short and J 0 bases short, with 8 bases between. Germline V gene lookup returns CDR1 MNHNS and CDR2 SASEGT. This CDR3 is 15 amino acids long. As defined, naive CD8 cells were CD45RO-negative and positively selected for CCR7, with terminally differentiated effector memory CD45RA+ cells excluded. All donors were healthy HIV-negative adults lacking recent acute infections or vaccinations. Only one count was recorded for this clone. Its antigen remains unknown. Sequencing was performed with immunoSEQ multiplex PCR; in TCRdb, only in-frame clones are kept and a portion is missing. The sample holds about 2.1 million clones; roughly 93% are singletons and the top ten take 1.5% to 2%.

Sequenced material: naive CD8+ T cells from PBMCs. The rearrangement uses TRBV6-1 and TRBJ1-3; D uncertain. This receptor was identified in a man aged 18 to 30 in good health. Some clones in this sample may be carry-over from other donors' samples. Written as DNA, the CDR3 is TGTGCCAGCAGTGAATTCCGCCTCTCTGGAAACACCATATATTTT. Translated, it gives CASSEFRLSGNTIYF.